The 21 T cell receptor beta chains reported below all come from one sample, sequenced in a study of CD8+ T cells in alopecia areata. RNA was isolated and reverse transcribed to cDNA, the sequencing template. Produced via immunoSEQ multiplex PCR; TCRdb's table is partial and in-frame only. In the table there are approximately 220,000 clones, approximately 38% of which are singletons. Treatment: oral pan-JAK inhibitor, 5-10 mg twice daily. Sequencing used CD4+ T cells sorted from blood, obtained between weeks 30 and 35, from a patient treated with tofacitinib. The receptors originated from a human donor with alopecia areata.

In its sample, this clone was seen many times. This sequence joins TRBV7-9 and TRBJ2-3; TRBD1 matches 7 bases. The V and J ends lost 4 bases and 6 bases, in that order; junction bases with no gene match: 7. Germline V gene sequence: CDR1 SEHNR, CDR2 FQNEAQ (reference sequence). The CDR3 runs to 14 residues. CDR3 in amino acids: CASSSTGYYDTQYF. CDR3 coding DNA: TGTGCCAGCAGCTCGACAGGGTATTATGATACGCAGTATTTT.

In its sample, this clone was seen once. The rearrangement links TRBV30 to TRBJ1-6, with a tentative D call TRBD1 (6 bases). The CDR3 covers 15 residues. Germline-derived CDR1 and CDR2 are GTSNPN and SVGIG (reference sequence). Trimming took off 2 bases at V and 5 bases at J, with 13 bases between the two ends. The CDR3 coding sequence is TGTGCCTGGAGTTTACTGCAGGGGAATAATTCACCCCTCCACTTT. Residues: CAWSLLQGNNSPLHF.

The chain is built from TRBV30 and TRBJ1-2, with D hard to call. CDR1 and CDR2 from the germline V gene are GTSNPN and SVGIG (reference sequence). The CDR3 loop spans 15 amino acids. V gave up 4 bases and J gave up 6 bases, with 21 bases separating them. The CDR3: CAWTGGRAVVNGYTF. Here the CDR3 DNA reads TGTGCCTGGACGGGAGGCCGCGCGGTAGTTAATGGCTACACCTTC.

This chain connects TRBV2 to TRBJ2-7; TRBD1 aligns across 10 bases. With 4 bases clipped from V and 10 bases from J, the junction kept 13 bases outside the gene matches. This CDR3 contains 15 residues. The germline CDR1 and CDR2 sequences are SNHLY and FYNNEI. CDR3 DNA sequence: TGTGCCAGCAGTGCCGGTGGGACAGGGGCAGTAGGCCAGTACTTC. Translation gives CASSAGGTGAVGQYF.

This CDR3 reads CASSLAGLETQYF. CDR3 sequence (DNA): TGTGCCAGCAGCCTAGCGGGATTGGAGACCCAGTACTTC. The chain links TRBV5-5 to TRBJ2-5; 9 positions agree with TRBD2. CDR1 is SGHKS, CDR2 YYEKEE, per germline (reference sequence). V dropped 4 bases and J dropped 5; count of bases not matched to a gene: 3. The CDR3 has 13 residues.

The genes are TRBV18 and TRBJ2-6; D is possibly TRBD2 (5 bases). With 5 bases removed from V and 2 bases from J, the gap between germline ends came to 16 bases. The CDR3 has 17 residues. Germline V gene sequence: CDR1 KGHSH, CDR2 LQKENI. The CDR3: CASSSNDVGAGANVLTF. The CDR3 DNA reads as TGTGCCAGCTCATCAAACGACGTGGGAGCTGGGGCCAACGTCCTGACTTTC.

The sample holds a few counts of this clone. CDR3 sequence: CASSLVGGNQPQHF. The CDR3 DNA sequence: TGTGCCAGCAGCCTCGTGGGGGGCAATCAGCCCCAGCATTTT. This rearrangement joins TRBV9 to TRBJ1-5; possible D gene TRBD1, 5 bases. The V end lost 4 bases, the J end lost 2 bases, and 10 bases lay between the germline ends. CDR1 and CDR2 from the germline V gene are SGDLS and YYNGEE. This CDR3 comprises 14 residues.

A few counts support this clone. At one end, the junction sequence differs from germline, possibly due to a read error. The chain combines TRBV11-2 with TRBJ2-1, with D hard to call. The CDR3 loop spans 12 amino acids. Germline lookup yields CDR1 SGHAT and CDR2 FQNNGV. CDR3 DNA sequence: TGTGCCAGCAGTTTACCGACCGAGGAGCGGTTCTTC. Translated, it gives CASSLPTEERFF.

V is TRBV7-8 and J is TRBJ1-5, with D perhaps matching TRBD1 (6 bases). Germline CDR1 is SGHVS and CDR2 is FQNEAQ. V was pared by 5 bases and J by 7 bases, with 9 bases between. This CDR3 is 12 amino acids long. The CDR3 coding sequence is TGTGCCAGCAGCCAACAGGGCCAGCCCCAGCATTTT. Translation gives CASSQQGQPQHF.

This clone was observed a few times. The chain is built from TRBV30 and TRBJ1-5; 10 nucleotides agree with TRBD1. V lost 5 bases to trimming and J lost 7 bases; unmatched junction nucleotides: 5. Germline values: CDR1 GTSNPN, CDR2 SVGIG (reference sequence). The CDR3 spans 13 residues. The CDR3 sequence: CAWETGGTQPQHF. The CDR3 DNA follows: TGTGCCTGGGAGACAGGGGGCACCCAGCCCCAGCATTTT.

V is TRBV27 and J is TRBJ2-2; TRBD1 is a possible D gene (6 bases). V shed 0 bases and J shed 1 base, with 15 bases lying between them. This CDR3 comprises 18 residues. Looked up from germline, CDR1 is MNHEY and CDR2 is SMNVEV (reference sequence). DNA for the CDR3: TGTGCCAGCAGTTTATCGAGGGGGTCACGGAAGAACACCGGGGAGCTGTTTTTT. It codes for CASSLSRGSRKNTGELFF.

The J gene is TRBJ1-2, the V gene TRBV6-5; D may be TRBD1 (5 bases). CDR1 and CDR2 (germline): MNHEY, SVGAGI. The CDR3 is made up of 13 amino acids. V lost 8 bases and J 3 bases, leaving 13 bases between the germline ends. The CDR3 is CASAVRADYGYTF. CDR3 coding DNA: TGTGCCAGCGCCGTCAGGGCCGACTATGGCTACACCTTC.

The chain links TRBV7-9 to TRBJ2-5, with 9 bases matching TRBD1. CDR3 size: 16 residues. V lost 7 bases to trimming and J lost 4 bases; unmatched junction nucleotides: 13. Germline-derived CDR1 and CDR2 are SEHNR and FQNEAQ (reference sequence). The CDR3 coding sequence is TGTGCCAGCACCGCGGGACAGGGAGGGTTAGGAGAGACCCAGTACTTC. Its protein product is CASTAGQGGLGETQYF.

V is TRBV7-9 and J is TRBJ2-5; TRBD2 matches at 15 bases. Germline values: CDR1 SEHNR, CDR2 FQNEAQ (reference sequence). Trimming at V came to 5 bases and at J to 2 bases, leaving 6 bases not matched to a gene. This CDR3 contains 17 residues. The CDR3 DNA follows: TGTGCCAGCAGCGTCGGGACTAGCGGGAGGACTCAAGAGACCCAGTACTTC. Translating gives CASSVGTSGRTQETQYF.

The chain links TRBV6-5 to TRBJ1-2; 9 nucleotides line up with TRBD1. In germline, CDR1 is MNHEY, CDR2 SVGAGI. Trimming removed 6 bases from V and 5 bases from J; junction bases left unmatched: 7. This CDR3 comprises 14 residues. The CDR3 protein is CASRGEGTGYGYTF. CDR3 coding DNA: TGTGCCAGCAGGGGGGAAGGGACAGGGTATGGCTACACCTTC.

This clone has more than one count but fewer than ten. CDR3 in amino acids: CAWGLAGSTGELFF. CDR3 in DNA: TGTGCCTGGGGACTAGCGGGATCCACCGGGGAGCTGTTTTTT. The chain links TRBV30 to TRBJ2-2; 12 bases map to TRBD2. Unmatched junction bases numbered 2, after V lost 5 bases and J lost 4 bases. This CDR3 is built from 14 residues. The germline V gene has CDR1 GTSNPN and CDR2 SVGIG (reference sequence).

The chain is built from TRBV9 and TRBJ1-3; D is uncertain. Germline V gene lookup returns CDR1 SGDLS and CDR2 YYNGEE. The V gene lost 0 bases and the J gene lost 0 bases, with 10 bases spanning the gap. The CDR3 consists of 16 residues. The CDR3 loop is CASSVESHNSGNTIYF. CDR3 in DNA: TGTGCCAGCAGCGTAGAGAGCCATAACTCTGGAAACACCATATATTTT. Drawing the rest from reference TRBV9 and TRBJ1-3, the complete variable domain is DSGVTQTPKHLITATGQRVTLRCSPRSGDLSVYWYQQSLDQGLQFLIQYYNGEERAKGNILERFSAQQFPDLHSELNLSSLELGDSALYFCASSVESHNSGNTIYFGEGSWLTVV.

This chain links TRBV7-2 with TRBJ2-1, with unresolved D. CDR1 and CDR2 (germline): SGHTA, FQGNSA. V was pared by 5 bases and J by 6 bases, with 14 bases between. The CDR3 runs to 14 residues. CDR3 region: CASSLTYATNEQFF. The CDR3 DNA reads TGTGCCAGCAGCCTGACATATGCCACCAATGAGCAGTTCTTC. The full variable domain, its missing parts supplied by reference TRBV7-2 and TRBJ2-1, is GAGVSQSPSNKVTEKGKDVELRCDPISGHTALYWYRQSLGQGLEFLIYFQGNSAPDKSGLPSDRFSAERTGGSVSTLTIQRTQQEDSAVYLCASSLTYATNEQFFGPGTRLTVL.

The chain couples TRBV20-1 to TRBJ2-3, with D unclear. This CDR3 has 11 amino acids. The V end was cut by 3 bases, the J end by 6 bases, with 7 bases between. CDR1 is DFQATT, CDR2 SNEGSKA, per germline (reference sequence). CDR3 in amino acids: CSASLHDTQYF. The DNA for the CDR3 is TGCAGTGCTAGCCTACATGATACGCAGTATTTT.

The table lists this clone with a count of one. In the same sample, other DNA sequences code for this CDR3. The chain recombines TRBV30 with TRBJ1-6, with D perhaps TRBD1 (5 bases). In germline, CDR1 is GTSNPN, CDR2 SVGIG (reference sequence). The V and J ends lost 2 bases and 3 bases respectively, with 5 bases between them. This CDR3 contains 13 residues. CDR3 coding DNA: TGTGCCTGGAGTCAGGGCTATAATTCACCCCTCCACTTT. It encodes CAWSQGYNSPLHF.

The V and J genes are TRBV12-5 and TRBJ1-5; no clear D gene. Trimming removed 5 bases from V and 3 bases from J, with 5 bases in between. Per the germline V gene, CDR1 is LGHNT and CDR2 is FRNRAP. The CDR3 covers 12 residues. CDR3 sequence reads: CASGRDNQPQHF. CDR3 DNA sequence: TGTGCTAGTGGTCGGGACAATCAGCCCCAGCATTTT.